This TCR beta chain was sequenced during a study of response to subunit inactivated influenza vaccine (dated by TCRdb to 2017 to 2018). Regarding the research as a whole: Deep quantitative profiling of the T cell receptor repertoire was used in the study to follow responses to a trivalent subunit inactivated influenza vaccine. Here is what the overall study found, with its caveats: The authors proposed that each seasonal influenza vaccination may bring in only a limited number of new T cells.

Library construction relied on RT-PCR. The reads were generated on an Illumina HiSeq 2500. TCRdb itself trimmed the public reads at Q25 with fastp, ran MiXCR and retained productive beta chains. CDR3 protein duplicates are merged, each entry listing the most common genes and DNA. The table for this sample lists just over 300,000 distinct CDR3 sequences; roughly 22% of them were counted only once. Jointly, the top ten make up approximately 10% of the sample. In this sample, this clonotype turned up a few times. It has no known antigen specificity. Qualities for individual bases were not recorded, and no much larger clone is one base off. This material consisted of PBMCs from blood, taken 21 months after vaccination. The sequence was obtained from a man between 50 and 70 years old who received an inactivated influenza vaccine. Donor details come from another sample of the same person, matched by shared clones.

Here is the DNA: TGTGCCTGGAGTGTACAACGTACAGGGGGCCTTTCACCCCTCCACTTT. Translation gives CAWSVQRTGGLSPLHF. This chain joins TRBV30 to TRBJ1-6, and 9 junctional nucleotides match TRBD1. The CDR3 goes from the cysteine to the phenylalanine over 16 residues. Only the CDR3 DNA stays, 48 bases, in frame from base 1. From the germline V gene (reference sequence), CDR1 is GTSNPN and CDR2 is SVGIG. V is pruned by 0 bases and J by 9 bases, leaving 9 bases of the junction without a gene match.